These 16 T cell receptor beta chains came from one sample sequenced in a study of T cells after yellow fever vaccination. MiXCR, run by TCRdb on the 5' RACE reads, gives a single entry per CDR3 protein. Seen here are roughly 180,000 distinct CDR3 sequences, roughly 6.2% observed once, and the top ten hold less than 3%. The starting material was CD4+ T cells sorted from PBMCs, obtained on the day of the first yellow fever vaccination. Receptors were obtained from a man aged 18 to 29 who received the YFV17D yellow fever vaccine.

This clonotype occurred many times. For the CDR3, the DNA is TGCGCCAGCAGCCAAGAATCCAGCTCCTACAATGAGCAGTTCTTC. This translates into CASSQESSSYNEQFF. This rearrangement joins TRBV4-3 to TRBJ2-1; no clear D. Trimming removed 0 bases at V and 0 bases at J, with 6 bases between. Germline CDR1 reads LGHNA; CDR2 reads YSLEER. The CDR3 totals 15 residues.

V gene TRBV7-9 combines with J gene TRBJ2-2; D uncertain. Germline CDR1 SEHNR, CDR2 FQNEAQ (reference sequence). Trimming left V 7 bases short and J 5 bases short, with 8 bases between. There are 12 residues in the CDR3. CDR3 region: CASTVYTGELFF. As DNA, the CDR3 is TGTGCCAGCACAGTTTATACCGGGGAGCTGTTTTTT. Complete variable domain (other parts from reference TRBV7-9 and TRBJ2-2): DTGVSQNPRHKITKRGQNVTFRCDPISEHNRLYWYRQTLGQGPEFLTYFQNEAQLEKSRLLSDRFSAERPKGSFSTLEIQRTEQGDSAMYLCASTVYTGELFFGEGSRLTVL.

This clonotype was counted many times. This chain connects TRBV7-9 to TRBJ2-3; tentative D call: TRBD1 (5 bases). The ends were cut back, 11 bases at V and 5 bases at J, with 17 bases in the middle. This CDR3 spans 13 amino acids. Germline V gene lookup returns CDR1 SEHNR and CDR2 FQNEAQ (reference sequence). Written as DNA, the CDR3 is TGTGCCCAAGATCCAGGGTTGGGAGATACGCAGTATTTT. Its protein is CAQDPGLGDTQYF.

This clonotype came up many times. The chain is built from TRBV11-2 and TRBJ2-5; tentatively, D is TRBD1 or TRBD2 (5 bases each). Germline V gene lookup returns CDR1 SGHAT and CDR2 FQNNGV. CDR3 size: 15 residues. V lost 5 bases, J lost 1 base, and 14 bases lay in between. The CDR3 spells CASSRIPGAQETQYF. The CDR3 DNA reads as TGTGCCAGCAGCCGAATACCCGGGGCCCAAGAGACCCAGTACTTC.

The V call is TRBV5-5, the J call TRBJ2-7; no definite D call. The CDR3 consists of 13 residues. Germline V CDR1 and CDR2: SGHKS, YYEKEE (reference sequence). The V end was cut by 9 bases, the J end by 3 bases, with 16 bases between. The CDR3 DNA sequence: TGTGCCATCGGCCCTGGGCTCAGCTACGAGCAGTACGTC. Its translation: CAIGPGLSYEQYV.

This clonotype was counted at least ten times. CDR3 DNA sequence: TGCGCCAGCAGCTACTGGACAGGGAACACCGGGGAGCTGTTTTTT. Its protein product is CASSYWTGNTGELFF. The rearrangement uses TRBV5-1 and TRBJ2-2; TRBD1 agrees at 7 bases. The CDR3 covers 15 residues. Germline V gene data show CDR1 as SGHRS and CDR2 as YFSETQ. Trimming took 3 bases from V and 1 from J; bases not matched to a gene: 3.

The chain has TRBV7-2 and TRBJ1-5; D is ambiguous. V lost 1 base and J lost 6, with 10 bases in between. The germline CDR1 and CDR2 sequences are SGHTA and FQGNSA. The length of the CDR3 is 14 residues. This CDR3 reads CASSLGSVGQPQHF. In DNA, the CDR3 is TGTGCCAGCAGCTTAGGATCAGTCGGTCAGCCCCAGCATTTT.

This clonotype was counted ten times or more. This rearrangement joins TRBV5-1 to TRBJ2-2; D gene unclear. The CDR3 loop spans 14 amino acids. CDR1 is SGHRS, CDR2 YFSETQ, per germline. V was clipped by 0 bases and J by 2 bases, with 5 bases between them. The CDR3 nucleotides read TGCGCCAGCAGCTTGGGGCACAACACCGGGGAGCTGTTTTTT. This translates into CASSLGHNTGELFF.

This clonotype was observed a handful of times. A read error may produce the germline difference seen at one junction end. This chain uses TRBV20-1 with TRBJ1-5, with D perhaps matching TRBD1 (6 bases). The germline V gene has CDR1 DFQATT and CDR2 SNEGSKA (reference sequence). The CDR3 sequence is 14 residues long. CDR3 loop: CSGRRGGDNQPQHF. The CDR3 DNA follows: TGCAGTGGTAGAAGGGGGGGGGACAATCAGCCCCAGCATTTT.

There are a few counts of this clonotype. CDR3 residues: CASSHQGETEAFF. The DNA for the CDR3 is TGCGCCAGCAGCCATCAGGGGGAAACTGAAGCTTTCTTT. The chain links TRBV4-1 to TRBJ1-1; the match to TRBD1 covers 7 bases. The germline V gene encodes CDR1 MGHRA and CDR2 YSYEKL. The CDR3 consists of 13 residues. V was clipped by 3 bases and J by 5 bases; unmatched bases: 3.

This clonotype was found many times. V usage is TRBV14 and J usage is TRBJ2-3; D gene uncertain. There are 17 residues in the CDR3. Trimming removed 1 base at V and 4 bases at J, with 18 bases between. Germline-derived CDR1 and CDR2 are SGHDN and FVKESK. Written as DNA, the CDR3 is TGTGCCAGCAGCCAAGCCCCTGCAGGCTCGGATCCAGATACGCAGTATTTT. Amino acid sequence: CASSQAPAGSDPDTQYF.

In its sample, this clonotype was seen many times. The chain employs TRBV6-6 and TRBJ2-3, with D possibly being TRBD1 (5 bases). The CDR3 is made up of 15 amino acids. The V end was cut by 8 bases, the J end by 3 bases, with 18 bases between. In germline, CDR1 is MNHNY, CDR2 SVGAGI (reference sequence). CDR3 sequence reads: CASADNRLATDTQYF. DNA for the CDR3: TGTGCCAGCGCCGATAACAGGTTGGCGACAGATACGCAGTATTTT.

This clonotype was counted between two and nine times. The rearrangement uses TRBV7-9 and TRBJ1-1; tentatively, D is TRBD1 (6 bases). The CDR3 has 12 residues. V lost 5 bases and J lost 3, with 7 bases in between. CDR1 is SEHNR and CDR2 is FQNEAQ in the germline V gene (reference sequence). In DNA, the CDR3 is TGTGCCAGCAGCCCAGGGGACACTGAAGCTTTCTTT. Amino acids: CASSPGDTEAFF.

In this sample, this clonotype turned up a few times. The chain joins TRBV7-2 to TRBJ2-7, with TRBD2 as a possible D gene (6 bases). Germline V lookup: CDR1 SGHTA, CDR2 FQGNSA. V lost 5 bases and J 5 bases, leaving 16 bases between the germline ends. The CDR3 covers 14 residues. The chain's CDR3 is CASSKVWGGDEQYF. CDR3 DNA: TGTGCCAGCAGCAAAGTGTGGGGAGGAGACGAGCAGTACTTC.

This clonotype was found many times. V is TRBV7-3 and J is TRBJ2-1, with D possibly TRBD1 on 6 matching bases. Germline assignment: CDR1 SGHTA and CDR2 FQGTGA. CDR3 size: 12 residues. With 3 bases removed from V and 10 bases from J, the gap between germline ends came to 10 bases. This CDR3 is CASSLGAGEQFF. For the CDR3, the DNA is TGTGCCAGCAGCTTGGGGGCTGGAGAGCAGTTCTTC.

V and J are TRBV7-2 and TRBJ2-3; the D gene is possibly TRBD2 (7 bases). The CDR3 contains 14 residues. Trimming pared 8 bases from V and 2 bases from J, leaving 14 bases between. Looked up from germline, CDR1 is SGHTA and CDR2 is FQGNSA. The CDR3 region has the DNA TGTGCCAGCCGAGGGGGGGGAAACACAGATACGCAGTATTTT. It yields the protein CASRGGGNTDTQYF.